These 26 T cell receptor beta chains were all obtained from the same sample, sequenced in a study of post-analysis software for immune sequencing data. Notes on the study in general: When patients were compared with controls, five TRBV segments were more frequent, TRBV5-6, TRBV5-1 and TRBV20-1 among them.

Libraries were made from TCR beta cDNA, and they carried unique molecular identifiers. TCRdb analysed the PCR reads with MiXCR anew, one entry per CDR3 protein. Here the sample spans under 900,000 distinct CDR3 sequences, roughly 58% being singletons. Antigens for these TCRs are unknown. Sequenced sample: blood. Source of these receptors: a girl aged 10-17 years with multiple sclerosis.

The gene calls are TRBV7-2 and TRBJ1-6; TRBD1 might be the D (6 bases). This CDR3 contains 14 residues. V lost 3 bases to trimming and J lost 7 bases, with 10 bases between them. The germline CDR1 and CDR2 sequences are SGHTA and FQGNSA. CDR3 sequence (DNA): TGTGCCAGCAGCTTTACAGGGAGCAATTCACCCCTCCACTTT. Protein product: CASSFTGSNSPLHF.

This clonotype was seen a handful of times. The V call is TRBV12-3 or TRBV12-4, the J call TRBJ1-6; a weak D match, TRBD1 (5 bases). The CDR3 spans 16 residues. V was pared by 3 bases and J by 7 bases, with 16 bases between. Here the CDR3 reads CASSLGGILPNSPLHF. The CDR3 region has the DNA TGTGCCAGCAGTTTGGGGGGAATCCTACCGAATTCACCCCTCCACTTT.

CDR3 bases: TGTGCCAGCAGCCAAGGACTAGTCTCAAATACGCAGTATTTT. This sequence encodes CASSQGLVSNTQYF. V is TRBV3-1 and J is TRBJ2-3, with a possible D match to TRBD2 (6 bases). Germline CDR1 LGHDT, CDR2 YNNKEL (reference sequence). V lost 1 base and J 7 bases, leaving 12 bases between the germline ends. CDR3 size: 14 residues.

The gene calls are TRBV10-3 and TRBJ2-7; TRBD2 matches 7 bases. The J segment lost 7 bases and the V segment lost 7 bases, leaving 13 bases of the junction unmatched. This CDR3 has 14 residues. CDR1 and CDR2 (germline): ENHRY, SYGVKD. The CDR3: CAITSGTTCREQYF. CDR3 coding DNA: TGTGCCATCACAAGTGGGACTACTTGTCGGGAGCAGTACTTC.

The chain joins TRBV5-1 to TRBJ2-1, with D uncertain. CDR1 is SGHRS, CDR2 YFSETQ, per germline. The CDR3 has 14 amino acids. The ends were cut back, 0 bases at V and 6 bases at J, with 10 bases in the middle. CDR3 bases: TGCGCCAGCAGCTTGGAGAGTAGCACCAATGAGCAGTTCTTC. Its protein product is CASSLESSTNEQFF.

This clonotype was observed a few times. V is TRBV20-1 and J is TRBJ2-1, with TRBD2 identical over 7 bases. V lost 5 bases and J lost 1; bases outside the gene matches: 11. The germline CDR1 and CDR2 sequences are DFQATT and SNEGSKA (reference sequence). The CDR3 loop spans 16 amino acids. In DNA, the CDR3 is TGCAGTGCTTCAAAGCGGGGAACTGTATCCTACAATGAGCAGTTCTTC. Its translation: CSASKRGTVSYNEQFF.

The chain carries TRBV7-6 and TRBJ1-4; 7 bases are a match to TRBD1. The V segment lost 2 bases and the J segment 0 bases; nucleotides outside the gene matches: 9. The CDR3 spans 18 residues. Germline V CDR1 and CDR2: SGHVS, FNYEAQ. DNA of the CDR3: TGTGCCAGCAGCTTATTTACAGGGGCAACAACAACTAATGAAAAACTGTTTTTT. Translated, it gives CASSLFTGATTTNEKLFF.

The chain has TRBV20-1 and TRBJ2-1; TRBD1 matches 8 bases. The ends lost 1 base at V and 0 bases at J; junction bases unmatched: 5. The CDR3 loop spans 16 amino acids. CDR1 and CDR2 (germline): DFQATT, SNEGSKA (reference sequence). This CDR3 reads CSARGQGIGSYNEQFF. The CDR3 region has the DNA TGCAGTGCTAGAGGACAGGGGATCGGCTCCTACAATGAGCAGTTCTTC.

The CDR3 reads CSAPRNRAGDTQYF. The CDR3 DNA reads TGCAGTGCCCCGAGGAACAGGGCCGGCGATACGCAGTATTTT. This rearrangement joins TRBV20-1 to TRBJ2-3; tentative D call: TRBD1 (6 bases). Germline values: CDR1 DFQATT, CDR2 SNEGSKA (reference sequence). The CDR3 runs 14 residues. With 6 bases removed from V and 6 bases from J, the gap between germline ends came to 19 bases.

This chain joins TRBV25-1 and TRBJ1-2, with 9 bases identical to TRBD1. This CDR3 has 18 amino acids. Germline V CDR1 and CDR2: MGHDK, SYGVNS. V trimming: 2 bases; J trimming: 3 bases; junction bases outside the gene matches: 13. CDR3 nucleotide sequence: TGTGCCAGCAGTGAAGCACGCCCCAGGACAGGGGACGACTATGGCTACACCTTC. Amino acids: CASSEARPRTGDDYGYTF.

The V and J genes are TRBV6-4 and TRBJ2-1, with D perhaps TRBD1 or TRBD2 (5 bases each). The CDR3 sequence is 15 residues long. V was pared by 6 bases and J by 4 bases, with 16 bases between. Germline V gene data show CDR1 as MRHNA and CDR2 as SNTAGT. CDR3 in DNA: TGTGCCAGCAGCCCGAGGGGTACGACTTACAATGAGCAGTTCTTC. Protein: CASSPRGTTYNEQFF.

CDR3 protein: CASSLAGQGNEQFF. The CDR3 DNA reads TGTGCCAGCAGCTTGGCCGGACAGGGGAATGAGCAGTTCTTC. This rearrangement joins TRBV7-9 to TRBJ2-1; 9 positions match TRBD1. This CDR3 comprises 14 residues. The ends lost 3 bases at V and 7 bases at J; junction bases unmatched: 4. Germline values: CDR1 SEHNR, CDR2 FQNEAQ (reference sequence).

The chain combines TRBV7-9 with TRBJ2-7; 7 nucleotides line up with TRBD2. V trimming: 7 bases; J trimming: 5 bases; junction bases outside the gene matches: 5. Per the germline V gene, CDR1 is SEHNR and CDR2 is FQNEAQ (reference sequence). There are 12 residues in the CDR3. Here the CDR3 DNA reads TGTGCCAGCACCAGCGGGATAAACGAGCAGTACTTC. It yields the protein CASTSGINEQYF.

This clonotype was recorded once. The chain carries TRBV29-1 and TRBJ2-7, with TRBD2 identical over 11 bases. V lost 6 bases, J lost 7 bases, and 14 bases stayed unmatched. CDR1 is SQVTM and CDR2 is ANQGSEA in the germline V gene. The CDR3 is 15 residues long. CDR3 region: CSVSARLAGNGEQYF. DNA of the CDR3: TGCAGCGTCTCCGCCCGACTAGCGGGAAACGGGGAGCAGTACTTC.

This clonotype was observed a handful of times. The chain employs TRBV6-2 or TRBV6-3 and TRBJ2-5; possible D gene TRBD1, 6 bases. V gave up 6 bases and J gave up 3 bases, with 8 bases separating them. This CDR3 is 12 amino acids long. CDR1 is MNHEY and CDR2 is SVGEGT in the germline V gene. The DNA of the CDR3 is TGTGCCAGCAGCCACAGGGAAGAGACCCAGTACTTC. Protein product: CASSHREETQYF.

The chain has TRBV5-1 and TRBJ2-7; 7 bases match TRBD2. From germline, CDR1 is SGHRS and CDR2 YFSETQ. V lost 4 bases to trimming and J lost 0 bases; unmatched junction nucleotides: 10. This CDR3 has 16 amino acids. This chain's CDR3 is CASSKPGTISSYEQYF. CDR3 bases: TGCGCCAGCAGCAAGCCCGGGACTATCAGCTCCTACGAGCAGTACTTC.

The chain recombines TRBV12-3 or TRBV12-4 with TRBJ2-5; D may match TRBD1 or TRBD2 (5 bases each). Matching the DNA end better, TRBJ2-7 makes the J call doubtful. The CDR3 sequence is 16 residues long. CDR3 sequence reads: CASSFRGTLSPYEQYF. For the CDR3, the DNA is TGTGCCAGCAGCTTTCGTGGGACCTTATCACCGTACGAGCAGTACTTC.

The gene calls are TRBV3-1 and TRBJ2-5; 7 nucleotides line up with TRBD2. From germline, CDR1 is LGHDT and CDR2 YNNKEL (reference sequence). The CDR3 is made up of 15 amino acids. V dropped 3 bases and J dropped 2; count of bases not matched to a gene: 6. CDR3 in amino acids: CASSHKLAAQETQYF. In nucleotides, the CDR3 is TGTGCCAGCAGCCATAAGCTAGCGGCACAAGAGACCCAGTACTTC.

The rearrangement joins TRBV29-1 to TRBJ2-7, with TRBD1 matching over 10 bases. The CDR3 has 17 amino acids. The V and J ends lost 0 bases and 0 bases, in that order; junction bases with no gene match: 8. The V gene's germline CDR1 is SQVTM and CDR2 ANQGSEA. The DNA for the CDR3 is TGCAGCGTTGAAGATGACCCGGGACAGGGGAACTCCTACGAGCAGTACTTC. As protein: CSVEDDPGQGNSYEQYF.

The rearrangement links TRBV10-3 to TRBJ2-5; TRBD2 matches 13 bases. Unmatched junction bases numbered 5, after V lost 2 bases and J lost 5 bases. The CDR3 has 16 residues. From germline, CDR1 is ENHRY and CDR2 SYGVKD. CDR3 bases: TGTGCCATCAGTGAGCCGGGACTAGCGGGGATGGAGACCCAGTACTTC. Its translation: CAISEPGLAGMETQYF.

This clonotype was counted a few times. The chain carries TRBV5-1 and TRBJ2-7, with D unresolved. CDR3 length: 19 residues. Per the germline V gene, CDR1 is SGHRS and CDR2 is YFSETQ. Between the trimmed V and J ends, which lost 0 bases and 5 bases, there was a span of 27 bases. The chain's CDR3 is CASSLAFRHAVVNPHEQYF. In DNA form, the CDR3 reads TGCGCCAGCAGCTTGGCCTTCCGCCACGCGGTTGTCAACCCTCACGAGCAGTACTTC.

The rearrangement joins TRBV20-1 to TRBJ2-1; D call uncertain. CDR1 is DFQATT and CDR2 is SNEGSKA in the germline V gene (reference sequence). The V gene lost 6 bases and the J gene lost 0 bases, with 6 bases spanning the gap. CDR3 length: 12 amino acids. CDR3 amino acids: CSAVSSYNEQFF. The CDR3 DNA sequence: TGCAGTGCGGTGAGCTCCTACAATGAGCAGTTCTTC.

V usage is TRBV7-9 and J usage is TRBJ1-4, with D hard to call. Trimming removed 4 bases from V and 7 bases from J, with 22 bases in between. CDR1 and CDR2 (germline): SEHNR, FQNEAQ (reference sequence). The CDR3 totals 17 residues. CDR3 sequence: CASSSHNSTVGSEKLFF. CDR3 nucleotide sequence: TGTGCCAGCAGCTCACATAATTCGACCGTCGGATCTGAAAAACTGTTTTTT.

This clonotype was found a few times. The chain carries TRBV29-1 and TRBJ2-7, with 7 nucleotides matching TRBD1. The CDR3 spans 13 residues. CDR1 is SQVTM, CDR2 ANQGSEA, per germline. With 4 bases clipped from V and 2 bases from J, the junction kept 5 bases outside the gene matches. The CDR3 here is CSVVKDRAYEQYF. Written as DNA, the CDR3 is TGCAGCGTTGTAAAAGACAGGGCCTACGAGCAGTACTTC.

This chain uses TRBV15 with TRBJ2-5; tentative D call: TRBD2 (5 bases). Trimming shortened V by 1 base and J by 11 bases, and 23 bases separated the two germline ends. CDR3 length: 16 residues. Looked up from germline, CDR1 is LNHNV and CDR2 is YYDKDF (reference sequence). CDR3 in DNA: TGTGCCACCAGCAGAGTTAAAGGACCCCGGGTGTGGGAGCAGTACTTC. It codes for CATSRVKGPRVWEQYF.

The chain combines TRBV6-6 with TRBJ2-7; D gene unclear. With 8 bases removed from V and 2 bases from J, the gap between germline ends came to 16 bases. The germline V gene has CDR1 MNHNY and CDR2 SVGAGI (reference sequence). There are 14 residues in the CDR3. This chain's CDR3 is CASLSADVAYEQYF. The CDR3, as DNA: TGTGCCAGCCTTTCGGCAGATGTGGCCTACGAGCAGTACTTC.